The 21 T cell receptor beta chains in this list originate from one sample, sequenced in a study of response to subunit inactivated influenza vaccine. TCRdb recomputed calls from the RT-PCR reads with MiXCR, one row per CDR3 protein. The table shows hundreds of thousands of distinct CDR3 sequences, with 15% to 19% occurring only once. This specimen consisted of PBMCs from blood, obtained roughly 13 days after vaccination. The receptor source for this set is a man aged 50-59 years who received an inactivated influenza vaccine.

V and J are TRBV7-9 and TRBJ2-7; D is tentatively TRBD1 or TRBD2 (5 bases each). The germline V gene has CDR1 SEHNR and CDR2 FQNEAQ (reference sequence). The V and J ends lost 7 bases and 5 bases respectively, with 12 bases between them. The CDR3 has 12 residues. CDR3 sequence: CASTTGQNEQYF. CDR3 DNA sequence: TGTGCCAGCACCACGGGGCAGAACGAGCAGTACTTC.

The chain couples TRBV20-1 to TRBJ2-1, with D possibly being TRBD2 (6 bases). Germline CDR1 reads DFQATT; CDR2 reads SNEGSKA (reference sequence). The ends were cut back, 6 bases at V and 9 bases at J, with 21 bases in the middle. This CDR3 has 14 residues. CDR3: CSALSGLSGGEQFF. CDR3 DNA sequence: TGCAGTGCGCTCTCGGGGCTTTCCGGGGGTGAGCAGTTCTTC.

V is TRBV5-5 and J is TRBJ1-1; 11 bases line up with TRBD1. With V trimmed by 6 bases and J by 5 bases, 9 bases remained unmatched. The CDR3 has 15 amino acids. Looked up from germline, CDR1 is SGHKS and CDR2 is YYEKEE (reference sequence). The CDR3 region has the DNA TGTGCCAGCATGCGAACCGGGACAGGGGGGACTGAAGCTTTCTTT. Its protein is CASMRTGTGGTEAFF.

This clonotype has only a few counts. The J gene is TRBJ2-6, the V gene TRBV6-2 or TRBV6-3; TRBD2 might be the D (5 bases). Germline CDR1 and CDR2: MNHEY and SVGEGT. V was cut by 4 bases and J by 0 bases, with 10 bases left in between. This CDR3 comprises 16 residues. The CDR3 DNA is TGTGCCAGCAGTTCTCCCGCGGGCTCTGGGGCCAACGTCCTGACTTTC. Translation gives CASSSPAGSGANVLTF.

This chain links TRBV5-1 with TRBJ2-3; D is tentatively TRBD1 or TRBD2 (6 bases each). V was shortened by 3 bases and J by 1 base, with 15 bases between the two germline ends. The CDR3 runs 16 residues. From germline, CDR1 is SGHRS and CDR2 YFSETQ. CDR3 nucleotides: TGCGCCAGCAGCTGGGGGACACGGAGGGGCACAGATACGCAGTATTTT. Its protein is CASSWGTRRGTDTQYF.

The V call is TRBV5-1, the J call TRBJ2-3, with 12 nucleotides matching TRBD2. The J segment lost 4 bases and the V segment lost 4 bases, leaving 10 bases of the junction unmatched. Germline V lookup: CDR1 SGHRS, CDR2 YFSETQ. CDR3 size: 17 residues. CDR3 sequence reads: CASSQEGLAGLPDTQYF. The CDR3 DNA reads as TGCGCCAGCAGCCAAGAAGGACTAGCGGGATTGCCAGATACGCAGTATTTT.

This clonotype was seen at least ten times. The chain joins TRBV27 to TRBJ1-5; 9 bases line up with TRBD1. The CDR3 consists of 17 residues. V shed 6 bases, J shed 3 bases, and the junction held 12 bases outside the gene matches. Per the germline V gene, CDR1 is MNHEY and CDR2 is SMNVEV (reference sequence). The CDR3 nucleotides are TGTGCCAGCAGGCCTAAAGGGACAGGGCACTTCAATCAGCCCCAGCATTTT. Its protein product is CASRPKGTGHFNQPQHF.

V and J are TRBV29-1 and TRBJ2-5, with D unresolved. Per germline, CDR1 SQVTM and CDR2 ANQGSEA. V was clipped by 1 base and J by 7 bases, with 13 bases between them. This CDR3 is built from 13 residues. Written as DNA, the CDR3 is TGCAGCGTTGAAGGGACCCTCGGTGGGACCCAGTACTTC. Amino acids: CSVEGTLGGTQYF. Complete variable domain (other parts from reference TRBV29-1 and TRBJ2-5): SAVISQKPSRDICQRGTSLTIQCQVDSQVTMMFWYRQQPGQSLTLIATANQGSEATYESGFVIDKFPISRPNLTFSTLTVSNMSPEDSSIYLCSVEGTLGGTQYFGPGTRLLVL.

This chain's CDR3 is CASTLSGTRHNEQFF. The CDR3 bases are TGTGCCTCTACTCTTAGCGGGACGCGCCACAATGAGCAGTTCTTC. The chain combines TRBV28 with TRBJ2-1; 8 positions agree with TRBD2. Unmatched junction bases numbered 14, after V lost 11 bases and J lost 5 bases. There are 15 residues in the CDR3. Per the germline V gene, CDR1 is MDHEN and CDR2 is SYDVKM.

The rearrangement links TRBV20-1 to TRBJ2-1; maybe TRBD1 (5 bases). V lost 5 bases and J 8 bases, leaving 10 bases between the germline ends. Germline loops: CDR1 DFQATT, CDR2 SNEGSKA (reference sequence). CDR3 size: 11 residues. CDR3 coding DNA: TGCAGTGCTGATAAGGGGCATGAGCAGTTCTTC. Amino acids: CSADKGHEQFF.

This clonotype has just a few counts. V usage is TRBV18 and J usage is TRBJ2-7; D not resolved. The CDR3 length is 14 residues. The V and J ends lost 0 bases and 1 base respectively, with 7 bases between them. CDR1 and CDR2 from the germline V gene are KGHSH and LQKENI. The CDR3 sequence: CASSPPRSSYEQYF. The CDR3 nucleotides read TGTGCCAGCTCACCACCGCGCAGTTCCTACGAGCAGTACTTC.

This clonotype was found a few times. The chain has TRBV12-3 or TRBV12-4 and TRBJ2-1; 10 nucleotides agree with TRBD1. Unmatched junction bases numbered 11, after V lost 5 bases and J lost 7 bases. This CDR3 has 16 amino acids. The CDR3 coding sequence is TGTGCCAGCAGTAGGGCCGGGACAGGGGATAGTAATGAGCAGTTCTTC. Translating gives CASSRAGTGDSNEQFF.

The chain joins TRBV12-3 or TRBV12-4 to TRBJ1-5, with 7 bases lining up with TRBD1. The V gene end was trimmed by 7 bases and the J gene end by 3 bases; junction bases not matched to a gene: 9. The CDR3 totals 15 residues. As DNA, the CDR3 is TGTGCCAGCAACTATGCAGGGGGGGTCAATCAGCCCCAGCATTTT. It specifies CASNYAGGVNQPQHF.

The J gene is TRBJ1-2, the V gene TRBV4-1, with unresolved D. Germline V gene sequence: CDR1 MGHRA, CDR2 YSYEKL. The CDR3 runs to 13 residues. Trimming pared 4 bases from V and 8 bases from J, leaving 14 bases between. The CDR3 here is CASSPLLGNGYTF. The CDR3 DNA is TGCGCCAGCAGCCCCCTATTAGGAAACGGCTACACCTTC.

The J gene is TRBJ2-1, the V gene TRBV29-1, with 8 positions matching TRBD1. This CDR3 has 15 amino acids. The germline V gene has CDR1 SQVTM and CDR2 ANQGSEA. Losses at the gene ends were 6 bases for V and 0 bases for J; bases not matched to a gene: 7. The CDR3 loop is CSVWTGQSSYNEQFF. DNA for the CDR3: TGCAGCGTGTGGACAGGGCAAAGCTCCTACAATGAGCAGTTCTTC.

This clonotype has only a few counts. The chain employs TRBV7-6 and TRBJ2-1, with 10 bases lining up with TRBD2. Unmatched junction bases numbered 3, after V lost 1 base and J lost 6 bases. Germline CDR1 and CDR2: SGHVS and FNYEAQ. The CDR3 has 15 residues. CDR3 sequence reads: CASSLEQRGGNEQFF. The CDR3 region has the DNA TGTGCCAGCAGCTTAGAACAGCGGGGGGGCAATGAGCAGTTCTTC.

This clonotype was observed a handful of times. Its ends do not fully match the called genes, so a read error is possible. V and J are TRBV19 and TRBJ2-7, with D possibly matching TRBD2 (6 bases). The CDR3 extends over 14 amino acids. Germline values: CDR1 LNHDA, CDR2 SQIVND (reference sequence). The DNA for the CDR3 is TGTGCCTGTAGTGCTCAGTCGCGGGGCTACGAGCAGTACTTC. It is translated as CACSAQSRGYEQYF. Combining the CDR3 with reference TRBV19 and TRBJ2-7 gives the whole variable domain DGGITQSPKYLFRKEGQNVTLSCEQNLNHDAMYWYRQDPGQGLRLIYYSQIVNDFQKGDIAEGYSVSREKKESFPLTVTSAQKNPTAFYLCACSAQSRGYEQYFGPGTRLTVT.

There are a few counts of this clonotype. The chain combines TRBV5-1 with TRBJ2-1, with 7 bases fitting TRBD2. CDR1 SGHRS and CDR2 YFSETQ come from the germline V gene. The J segment lost 4 bases and the V segment lost 0 bases, leaving 7 bases of the junction unmatched. The length of the CDR3 is 16 residues. The CDR3 bases are TGCGCCAGCAGCTTGGGCGGGGGTCCCACTTACAATGAGCAGTTCTTC. Its protein is CASSLGGGPTYNEQFF.

This clonotype was seen a handful of times. This chain connects TRBV6-5 to TRBJ1-6, with TRBD1 matching 9 bases. In germline, CDR1 is MNHEY, CDR2 SVGAGI. V was pared by 3 bases and J by 8 bases, with 8 bases of the junction left unmatched. The CDR3 has 16 residues. The CDR3 coding sequence is TGTGCCAGCAGTTATCGGGCCCGGACAGGGGATTCACCCCTCCACTTT. Protein product: CASSYRARTGDSPLHF.

There are a few counts of this clonotype. The chain uses TRBV5-5 and TRBJ2-5; D is possibly TRBD1 (6 bases). The CDR3 loop spans 16 amino acids. V shed 4 bases and J shed 1 base, with 17 bases lying between them. Germline loops: CDR1 SGHKS, CDR2 YYEKEE (reference sequence). In DNA, the CDR3 is TGTGCCAGCAGCGCTGGGACACTAAGATTCCAAGAGACCCAGTACTTC. This gives the protein CASSAGTLRFQETQYF.

This clonotype occurred many times. The chain uses TRBV7-2 and TRBJ1-4, with D possibly TRBD1 on 6 matching bases. Germline V gene sequence: CDR1 SGHTA, CDR2 FQGNSA. The CDR3 spans 14 residues. The V end lost 2 bases, the J end lost 3 bases, and 7 bases lay between the germline ends. Here the CDR3 reads CASSLQGSNEKLFF. Here the CDR3 DNA reads TGTGCCAGCAGCTTACAGGGGTCTAATGAAAAACTGTTTTTT.